This T cell receptor (beta chain) was found in a study of control samples from healthy donors and cancer patients. Here immunoSEQ multiplex PCR was the method, and the copy in TCRdb shows in-frame clones only, minus some. The table records some 410,000 clones, 80% to 95% of them present only once. This clone was picked up one time. CDR1 and CDR2 from the germline V gene are KGHSH and LQKENI. The CDR3 runs to 16 residues. The V segment lost 1 base and the J segment 2 bases; nucleotides outside the gene matches: 6. J is TRBJ2-3 and V is TRBV18; 7 nucleotides agree with TRBD1. This receptor was identified in a man aged 40-49 years with head and neck cancer. Specimen: PBMCs. CDR3 protein: CASSPLGTDSTDTQYF. The DNA of the CDR3 is TGTGCCAGCTCACCACTCGGGACAGACTCCACAGATACGCAGTATTTT.